This TCR beta chain was obtained from a study of monozygotic twins with inflammatory bowel disease. Whole blood served as the source of total RNA, and no T cell sorting took place. This CDR3 is 16 amino acids long. Germline loops: CDR1 DFQATT, CDR2 SNEGSKA (reference sequence). With about 15 and 9 cycles respectively, two nested PCRs were carried out on TCRalpha and TCRbeta cDNA. TCRdb reprocessed the 5' RACE reads; each CDR3 protein has one entry and no DNA is given. The specimen's table records hundreds of thousands of distinct CDR3 sequences. The rearrangement uses TRBV20-1 and TRBJ2-5; with no DNA, the TCRdb D assignment of TRBD2 cannot be verified. Sequencing was performed on blood. This sequence was found in a human donor with ulcerative colitis or Crohn's disease, or a healthy co-twin of an affected twin (not recorded which). CDR3: CSARAASGVGGETQYF.